This TCR beta chain was captured by sequencing in a study of blood T cell repertoires in COVID-19. In the study overall: From the United States, Italy and Spain came samples of acute and convalescent COVID-19.

The data were produced by immunoSEQ multiplex PCR, yet TCRdb's version contains in-frame clones alone and is incomplete. Of about 35,000 clones in the sample, around 85% were seen once. Looked up from germline, CDR1 is SGHTA and CDR2 is FQGNSA. Trimming took 4 bases from V and 7 from J, leaving 15 bases between them. The length of the CDR3 is 14 residues. This chain uses TRBV7-2 with TRBJ2-3; the D gene is possibly TRBD2 (7 bases). Sequenced: peripheral blood. The receptor was derived from a man aged 55 to 70 with active or convalescent COVID-19. The CDR3: CASSSGGRPHTQYF. The CDR3 nucleotides are TGTGCCAGCAGCTCGGGGGGCAGGCCTCATACGCAGTATTTT.